This T cell receptor beta chain originates from a study of T cells in Graves' hyperthyroidism and ophthalmopathy. V lost 2 bases and J lost 0, with 8 bases in between. Germline V CDR1 and CDR2: SEHNR, FQNEAQ (reference sequence). There are 14 residues in the CDR3. The TCR beta CDR3 regions underwent amplification using RNA transcripts as the source. In the first-round RT-PCR of the TCR CDR3, the HTBI primer set was used. TCRdb passed the multiplex PCR reads through MiXCR, listing each CDR3 protein once. The table shows about 530,000 distinct CDR3 sequences, with roughly 18% occurring only once. This clonotype was picked up a small number of times.

The sequenced sample consisted of blood. The chain links TRBV7-9 to TRBJ2-7; D uncertain. The clonotype was recovered from a woman aged 18-30 years with Graves' ophthalmopathy. CDR3 in DNA: TGTGCCAGCAGCTTAACACAGAGCTCCTACGAGCAGTACTTC. Protein product: CASSLTQSSYEQYF. Variable domain in full (rest from reference TRBV7-9 and TRBJ2-7): DTGVSQNPRHKITKRGQNVTFRCDPISEHNRLYWYRQTLGQGPEFLTYFQNEAQLEKSRLLSDRFSAERPKGSFSTLEIQRTEQGDSAMYLCASSLTQSSYEQYFGPGTRLTVT.